Following are 9 T cell receptor beta chains from one sample sequenced in a study of blood T cells in healthy people across ages (dated by TCRdb to about 2015). Receptors were amplified or captured by 5' RACE. These reads were obtained on an Illumina HiSeq 2500. A second PCR of 7 to 11 cycles was run with a J-beta primer mix and a sample-barcoded 5' primer. Using fastp at Q25 and MiXCR, TCRdb reprocessed the public reads and kept productive beta chains. Each entry merges the rows of one CDR3 protein and shows their most common DNA and genes. The sample has approximately 800,000 distinct CDR3 sequences on record, 60% to 80% of them singletons. Clones ranked in the top ten supply roughly 26% of the sample. Sequencing was performed on blood. These receptors originate from a man aged 25-40 years in good health.

This clonotype was seen only a few times. The V and J genes are TRBV2 and TRBJ2-5; no definite D call. Trimming removed 3 bases at V and 7 bases at J, with 12 bases between. CDR1 is SNHLY, CDR2 FYNNEI, per germline. CDR3 length: 13 amino acids. CDR3: CASSDRTPGTQYF. DNA of the CDR3: TGTGCCAGCAGTGATCGGACCCCGGGGACCCAGTACTTC.

This clonotype has a handful of counts. V is TRBV12-3 or TRBV12-4 and J is TRBJ2-5; D remains ambiguous. The J call is uncertain, as TRBJ2-7 better fits the DNA end. The CDR3 contains 12 residues. CDR3 region: CASSLLGGEQYF. For the CDR3, the DNA is TGTGCCAGCAGTTTATTGGGTGGCGAGCAGTACTTC.

J is TRBJ1-4 and V is TRBV2; possibly TRBD1 for D (6 bases). Germline CDR1 reads SNHLY; CDR2 reads FYNNEI. V lost 6 bases, J lost 3 bases, and 14 bases lay in between. The CDR3 loop spans 15 amino acids. CDR3 residues: CASRALRGANEKLFF. CDR3 nucleotides: TGTGCCAGCAGGGCCTTGAGGGGGGCTAATGAAAAACTGTTTTTT.

This clonotype showed up just once. The chain has TRBV20-1 and TRBJ2-6; TRBD1 agrees at 7 bases. CDR1 DFQATT and CDR2 SNEGSKA come from the germline V gene (reference sequence). The CDR3 consists of 18 residues. V was pared by 5 bases and J by 0 bases, with 13 bases of the junction left unmatched. CDR3 amino acids: CSAFIPGTANSGANVLTF. The CDR3 DNA follows: TGCAGTGCTTTTATCCCCGGGACAGCTAACTCTGGGGCCAACGTCCTGACTTTC.

This clonotype has more than one count but fewer than ten. V and J are TRBV20-1 and TRBJ2-1; no clear D gene. The germline CDR1 and CDR2 sequences are DFQATT and SNEGSKA (reference sequence). V gave up 6 bases and J gave up 4 bases, with 7 bases separating them. The CDR3 is made up of 11 amino acids. This chain's CDR3 is CSAPYYNEQFF. DNA of the CDR3: TGCAGTGCCCCCTATTACAATGAGCAGTTCTTC.

A note on this clonotype: One junction end does not reproduce the germline sequence, and a read error may be involved. This chain uses TRBV9 with TRBJ1-2, with 8 positions matching TRBD1. The CDR3 covers 14 residues. Germline CDR1 is SGDLS and CDR2 is YYNGEE. The CDR3 region is CACSPQGAGYGYTF. CDR3 nucleotide sequence: TGTGCCTGCAGCCCCCAGGGGGCGGGGTATGGCTACACCTTC.

V gene TRBV7-9 combines with J gene TRBJ2-1, with TRBD2 identical over 7 bases. The germline gives CDR1 SEHNR, CDR2 FQNEAQ (reference sequence). The CDR3 spans 15 residues. The V and J ends lost 5 bases and 7 bases, in that order; junction bases with no gene match: 11. CDR3 DNA sequence: TGTGCCAGCAGCAAAGGGTGGCAGGGAGGGAATGAGCAGTTCTTC. It specifies CASSKGWQGGNEQFF.

This chain links TRBV19 with TRBJ2-3; 8 nucleotides match TRBD1. V lost 0 bases and J lost 4; bases outside the gene matches: 6. The V gene's germline CDR1 is LNHDA and CDR2 SQIVND (reference sequence). CDR3 length equals 16 residues. CDR3 in amino acids: CASSIDLTGGADTQYF. DNA of the CDR3: TGTGCCAGTAGTATAGATCTTACAGGGGGAGCAGATACGCAGTATTTT.

V and J are TRBV7-2 and TRBJ1-1; possibly TRBD1 for D (6 bases). Deletions cut 11 bases from V and 1 base from J, with 14 bases between. CDR1 SGHTA and CDR2 FQGNSA come from the germline V gene. The CDR3 is made up of 13 amino acids. The CDR3 bases are TGTGCCTCGGCAGGGGCAAGGAACACTGAAGCTTTCTTT. It codes for CASAGARNTEAFF.